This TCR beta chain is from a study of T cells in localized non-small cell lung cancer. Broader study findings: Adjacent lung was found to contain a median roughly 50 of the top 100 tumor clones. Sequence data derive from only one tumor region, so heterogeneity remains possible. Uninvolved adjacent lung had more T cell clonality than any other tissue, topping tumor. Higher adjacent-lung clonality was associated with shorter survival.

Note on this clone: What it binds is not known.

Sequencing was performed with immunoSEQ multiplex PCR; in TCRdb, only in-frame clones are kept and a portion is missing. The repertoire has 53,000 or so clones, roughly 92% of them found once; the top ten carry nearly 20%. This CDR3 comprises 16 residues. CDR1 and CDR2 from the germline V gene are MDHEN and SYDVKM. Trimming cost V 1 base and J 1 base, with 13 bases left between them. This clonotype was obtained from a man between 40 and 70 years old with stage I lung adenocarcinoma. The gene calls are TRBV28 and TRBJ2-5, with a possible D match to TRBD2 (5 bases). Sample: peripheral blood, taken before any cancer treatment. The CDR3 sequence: CASSLSDLVLQETQYF. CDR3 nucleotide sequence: TGTGCCAGCAGTTTATCGGACTTAGTCCTCCAAGAGACCCAGTACTTC.